Following are 13 T cell receptor beta chains from one sample sequenced in a study of cytomegalovirus exposure and HLA in healthy donors. Primers included in the PCR were 60 Vbeta and 13 Jbeta primers. Sequenced by immunoSEQ multiplex PCR; TCRdb stores in-frame clones only, minus some. The sample has some 120,000 clones; 79% are singletons. Sequenced sample: PBMCs. These receptors originate from a woman under 30 in good health and CMV-seropositive.

The chain joins TRBV4-1 to TRBJ2-2; 8 bases line up with TRBD2. J lost 6 bases, V lost 0 bases, and 6 bases had no gene match. The CDR3 runs 16 residues. The V gene's germline CDR1 is MGHRA and CDR2 YSYEKL. The DNA of the CDR3 is TGCGCCAGCAGCCAAGAACCCGGGAGGGCCGCCGGGGAGCTGTTTTTT. Translation gives CASSQEPGRAAGELFF.

This rearrangement joins TRBV6-5 to TRBJ1-1; TRBD1 matches at 7 bases. J was trimmed by 6 bases and V by 5 bases; bases with no gene match: 6. Looked up from germline, CDR1 is MNHEY and CDR2 is SVGAGI. The CDR3 totals 13 residues. The CDR3 coding sequence is TGTGCCAGCAGTGGAACAGGGGAAGCTGAAGCTTTCTTT. Translation gives CASSGTGEAEAFF.

V is TRBV6-6 and J is TRBJ1-5; 7 bases match TRBD1. Trimming at V came to 7 bases and at J to 1 base, leaving 4 bases not matched to a gene. Germline CDR1 is MNHNY and CDR2 is SVGAGI (reference sequence). This CDR3 comprises 14 residues. The CDR3 loop is CASTVQGSNQPQHF. For the CDR3, the DNA is TGTGCCAGCACCGTACAGGGGAGCAATCAGCCCCAGCATTTT.

This clone came up a few times. The chain uses TRBV5-4 and TRBJ1-2; 7 bases map to TRBD1. This CDR3 is 16 amino acids long. CDR1 is SGHNT and CDR2 is YYREEE in the germline V gene (reference sequence). The V and J ends lost 3 bases and 4 bases, in that order; junction bases with no gene match: 12. This CDR3 is CASSSSYTGTAYGYTF. The CDR3 DNA reads as TGTGCCAGCAGCTCATCGTATACCGGGACAGCCTATGGCTACACCTTC.

The rearrangement links TRBV9 to TRBJ2-3; TRBD1 agrees at 10 bases. V trimming: 3 bases; J trimming: 6 bases; junction bases outside the gene matches: 4. The germline V gene has CDR1 SGDLS and CDR2 YYNGEE. The CDR3 length is 14 residues. In DNA, the CDR3 is TGTGCCAGCAGCGGGGGACAGGGGTTGGATACGCAGTATTTT. Translation gives CASSGGQGLDTQYF.

This clone showed up just a few times. The chain uses TRBV27 and TRBJ2-2; D remains unclear. CDR1 MNHEY and CDR2 SMNVEV come from the germline V gene (reference sequence). CDR3 length: 15 amino acids. The V end was cut by 7 bases, the J end by 4 bases, with 16 bases between. The CDR3 nucleotides read TGTGCCAGCATCAAGACTTCTCCCGGCACCGGGGAGCTGTTTTTT. The encoded protein is CASIKTSPGTGELFF.

CDR3 amino acids: CASSPILAGGYEQYF. The CDR3 DNA is TGTGCCAGCAGCCCTATTCTAGCGGGAGGGTACGAGCAGTACTTC. V and J are TRBV7-2 and TRBJ2-7; 12 nucleotides agree with TRBD2. This CDR3 has 15 amino acids. CDR1 SGHTA and CDR2 FQGNSA come from the germline V gene. J lost 4 bases, V lost 5 bases, and 6 bases had no gene match.

On this clone: One end of the junction is discordant with germline, which a read error may explain. The chain has TRBV5-4 and TRBJ1-1; 12 bases fit TRBD1. This CDR3 is 18 amino acids long. CDR1 is SGHNT and CDR2 is YYREEE in the germline V gene (reference sequence). In nucleotides, the CDR3 is TGTGCCATCAGCTTGGGACAGGGGGCGCGGTTTGGGGACTCTGAAGCTTTCTTT. This translates into CAISLGQGARFGDSEAFF.

This clone occurred a few times. CDR3 DNA sequence: TGTGCCAGCAGTGAAGGGGGCGGGAGGTCCTTCTCCTACAATGAGCAGTTCTTC. Translation gives CASSEGGGRSFSYNEQFF. The chain carries TRBV2 and TRBJ2-1; 8 nucleotides align to TRBD2. CDR1 is SNHLY and CDR2 is FYNNEI in the germline V gene. This CDR3 is built from 18 residues. V was clipped by 1 base and J by 0 bases; unmatched bases: 8.

The V and J genes are TRBV14 and TRBJ2-3; 12 bases fit TRBD2. J lost 1 base, V lost 1 base, and 0 bases had no gene match. The germline CDR1 and CDR2 sequences are SGHDN and FVKESK. The CDR3 loop spans 16 amino acids. CDR3: CASSQGLAGGTDTQYF. The DNA of the CDR3 is TGTGCCAGCAGCCAAGGACTAGCGGGAGGCACAGATACGCAGTATTTT.

The chain employs TRBV28 and TRBJ1-2, with TRBD1 identical over 7 bases. V lost 5 bases and J lost 7; bases outside the gene matches: 4. Looked up from germline, CDR1 is MDHEN and CDR2 is SYDVKM. This CDR3 comprises 12 residues. The CDR3 loop reads CASSTGDSGYTF. In nucleotides, the CDR3 is TGTGCCAGCAGTACAGGGGATTCTGGCTACACCTTC.

This clone appeared a single time. The V and J genes are TRBV6-1 and TRBJ2-7; tentative D call: TRBD2 (6 bases). The CDR3 covers 16 residues. Per germline, CDR1 MNHNS and CDR2 SASEGT. Trimming removed 3 bases at V and 3 bases at J, with 18 bases between. The CDR3 DNA reads TGTGCCAGCAGTGATGGCGGGACTCCGAAGGGCTACGAGCAGTACTTC. Its translation: CASSDGGTPKGYEQYF.

This rearrangement joins TRBV5-1 to TRBJ1-1; 10 nucleotides match TRBD1. Germline V CDR1 and CDR2: SGHRS, YFSETQ. The CDR3 totals 15 residues. Trimming removed 2 bases from V and 3 bases from J; junction bases left unmatched: 4. The DNA for the CDR3 is TGCGCCAGCAGCTTAAGGGACAGGGGATACACTGAAGCTTTCTTT. Its protein product is CASSLRDRGYTEAFF.